The source of this T cell receptor beta chain is a study of T cells after yellow fever vaccination. TCR cDNA was made by 5'RACE template switching, adding a universal primer site and UMIs. TCRdb itself ran the 5' RACE reads through MiXCR, one entry per CDR3 protein. The sample shows hundreds of thousands of distinct CDR3 sequences, around 3.6% of them seen only once. Note on this clonotype: What it binds is unknown.

The CDR3 sequence is 15 residues long. V was cut by 5 bases and J by 5 bases, with 15 bases left in between. Germline-derived CDR1 and CDR2 are LNHDA and SQIVND (reference sequence). Overall study results and limits: Weaker, the secondary response peaked sooner, at day 5 versus 15. Subsequent booster samples again held most clones from primary vaccination (around 96% CD4, just under 90% CD8).

The sample in question was PBMCs, obtained on the day of the yellow fever booster vaccination. This TCR was recovered from a man between 18 and 35 years old who received the YFV17D yellow fever vaccine. The chain has TRBV19 and TRBJ2-2; D tentatively reads TRBD1 or TRBD2 (5 bases each). DNA for the CDR3: TGTGCCAGTAGTCCACGGGGCCTCCAGACCGGGGAGCTGTTTTTT. Its protein product is CASSPRGLQTGELFF.